This T cell receptor beta chain was obtained from a study of T-cell memory formation after mild COVID-19. UMIs and sample barcodes were carried by the TCR alpha and TCR beta cDNA libraries that 5'RACE produced using constant-segment primers. TCRdb independently ran MiXCR on the 5' RACE reads; one entry per CDR3 protein. The repertoire includes approximately 350,000 distinct CDR3 sequences, under 30% of them detected once, and about 13% sits in the top ten. Per the germline V gene, CDR1 is SEHNR and CDR2 is FQNEAQ (reference sequence). CDR3 length: 14 residues. V shed 5 bases and J shed 7 bases, with 18 bases lying between them.

V usage is TRBV7-9 and J usage is TRBJ2-7, with D possibly TRBD1 on 5 matching bases. The TCR was taken from an adult woman who had mild COVID-19 (a few samples of this study predate the infection). Cell type and time point are not known. Sequencing used PBMCs or a T cell subset sorted from them (not recorded which). The DNA for the CDR3 is TGTGCCAGCAGCCCCGCGCAGGGCCGGCAAGAGCAGTACTTC. It is translated as CASSPAQGRQEQYF.